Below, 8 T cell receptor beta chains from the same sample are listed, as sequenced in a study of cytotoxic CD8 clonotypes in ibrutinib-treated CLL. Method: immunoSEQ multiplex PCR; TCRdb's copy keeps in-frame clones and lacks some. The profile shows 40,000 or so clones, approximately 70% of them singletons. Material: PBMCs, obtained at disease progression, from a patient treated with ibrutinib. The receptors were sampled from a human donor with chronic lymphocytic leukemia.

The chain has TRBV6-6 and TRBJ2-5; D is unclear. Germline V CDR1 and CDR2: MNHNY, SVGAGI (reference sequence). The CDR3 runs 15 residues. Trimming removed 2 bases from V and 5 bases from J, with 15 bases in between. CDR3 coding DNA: TGTGCCAGCAGTTACCCCCATCAGCTAGGGGAGACCCAGTACTTC. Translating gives CASSYPHQLGETQYF.

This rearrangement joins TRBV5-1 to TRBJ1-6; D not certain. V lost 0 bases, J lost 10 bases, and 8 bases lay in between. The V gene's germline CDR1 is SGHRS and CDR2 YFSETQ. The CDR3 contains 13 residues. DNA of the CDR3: TGCGCCAGCAGCTTGGAGGCCCGGTCACCCCTCCACTTT. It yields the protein CASSLEARSPLHF.

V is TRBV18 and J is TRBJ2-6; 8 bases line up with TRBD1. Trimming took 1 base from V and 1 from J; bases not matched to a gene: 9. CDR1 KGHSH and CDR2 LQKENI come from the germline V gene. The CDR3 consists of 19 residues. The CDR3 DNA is TGTGCCAGCTCACCACTTCTGGGGCAGGGGGCATCTGGGGCCAACGTCCTGACTTTC. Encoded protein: CASSPLLGQGASGANVLTF.

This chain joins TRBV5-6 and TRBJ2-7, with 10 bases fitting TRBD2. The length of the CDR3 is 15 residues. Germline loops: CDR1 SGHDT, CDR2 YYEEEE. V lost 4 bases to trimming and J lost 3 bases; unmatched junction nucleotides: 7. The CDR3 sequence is CASSLATSGLYEQYF. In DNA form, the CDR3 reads TGTGCCAGCAGCCTGGCGACTAGCGGGCTCTACGAGCAGTACTTC. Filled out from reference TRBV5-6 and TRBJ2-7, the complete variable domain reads DAGVTQSPTHLIKTRGQQVTLRCSPKSGHDTVSWYQQALGQGPQFIFQYYEEEERQRGNFPDRFSGHQFPNYSSELNVNALLLGDSALYLCASSLATSGLYEQYFGPGTRLTVT.

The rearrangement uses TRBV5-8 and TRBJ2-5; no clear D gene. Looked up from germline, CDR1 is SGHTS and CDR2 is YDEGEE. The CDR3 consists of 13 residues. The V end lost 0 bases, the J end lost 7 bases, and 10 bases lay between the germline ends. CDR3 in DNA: TGTGCCAGCAGCTTGGCTCAGCCTGGGACCCAGTACTTC. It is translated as CASSLAQPGTQYF.

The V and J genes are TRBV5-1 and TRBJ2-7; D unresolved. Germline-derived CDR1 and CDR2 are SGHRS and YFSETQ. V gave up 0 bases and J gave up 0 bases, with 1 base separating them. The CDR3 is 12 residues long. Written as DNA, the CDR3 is TGCGCCAGCAGCTTGGTCTCCTACGAGCAGTACTTC. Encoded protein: CASSLVSYEQYF.

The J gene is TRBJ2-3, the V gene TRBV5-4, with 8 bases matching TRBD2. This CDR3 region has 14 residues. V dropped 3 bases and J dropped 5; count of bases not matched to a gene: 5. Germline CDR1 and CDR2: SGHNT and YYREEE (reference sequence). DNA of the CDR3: TGTGCCAGCAGCTCCCTCCGGGAGGGAGATACGCAGTATTTT. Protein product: CASSSLREGDTQYF.

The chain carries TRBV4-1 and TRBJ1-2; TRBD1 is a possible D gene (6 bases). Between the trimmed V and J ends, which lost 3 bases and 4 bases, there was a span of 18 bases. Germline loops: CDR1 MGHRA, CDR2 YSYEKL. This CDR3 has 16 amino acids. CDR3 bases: TGCGCCAGCAGCCAGACCGGGGGCGATCGCGCCTATGGCTACACCTTC. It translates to CASSQTGGDRAYGYTF.